This TCR beta chain is drawn from a study of CD8+ T cells in alopecia areata. In its sample, this clone was seen a few times. The antigen remains undetermined. Points from the study as a whole: Elevated clonality characterized lesional scalp relative to normal scalp, particularly in alopecia totalis/universalis. Tofacitinib yielded significantly lower scalp clonality and fewer expanded CD8+ clones among the top 100.

From germline, CDR1 is ENHRY and CDR2 SYGVKD. J was trimmed by 7 bases and V by 8 bases; bases with no gene match: 7. This CDR3 comprises 14 residues. After isolation, RNA underwent reverse transcription to generate cDNA as the sequencing template. Some clones are missing from TCRdb's copy, which holds only in-frame ones; the method was immunoSEQ multiplex PCR. The repertoire holds some 80,000 clones, 66% seen once, with around 22% in the top ten. Treatment defined: oral pan-JAK inhibitor, 5-10 mg twice daily. The genes are TRBV10-3 and TRBJ2-2, with 10 bases identical to TRBD2. The sequence came from a human donor with alopecia areata. The input for sequencing was CD8+ T cells sorted from blood, taken at week 24, from a patient treated with tofacitinib. The DNA of the CDR3 is TGTGCCATCTCCCTAGCGGGAGTTATCGGGGAGCTGTTTTTT. This codes for CAISLAGVIGELFF.